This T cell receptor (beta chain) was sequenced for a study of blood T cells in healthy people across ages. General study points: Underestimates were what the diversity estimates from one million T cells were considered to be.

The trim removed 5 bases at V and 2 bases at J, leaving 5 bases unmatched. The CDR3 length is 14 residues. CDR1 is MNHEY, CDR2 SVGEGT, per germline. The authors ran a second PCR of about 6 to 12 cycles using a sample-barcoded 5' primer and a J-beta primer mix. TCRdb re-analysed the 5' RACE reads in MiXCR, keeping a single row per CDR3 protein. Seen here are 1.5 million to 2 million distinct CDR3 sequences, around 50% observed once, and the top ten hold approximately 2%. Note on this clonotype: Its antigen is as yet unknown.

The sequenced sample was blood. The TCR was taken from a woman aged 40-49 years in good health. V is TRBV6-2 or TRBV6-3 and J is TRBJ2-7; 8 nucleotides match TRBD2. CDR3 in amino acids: CASSRAGETYEQYF. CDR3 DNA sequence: TGTGCCAGCAGTCGAGCGGGGGAAACCTACGAGCAGTACTTC.